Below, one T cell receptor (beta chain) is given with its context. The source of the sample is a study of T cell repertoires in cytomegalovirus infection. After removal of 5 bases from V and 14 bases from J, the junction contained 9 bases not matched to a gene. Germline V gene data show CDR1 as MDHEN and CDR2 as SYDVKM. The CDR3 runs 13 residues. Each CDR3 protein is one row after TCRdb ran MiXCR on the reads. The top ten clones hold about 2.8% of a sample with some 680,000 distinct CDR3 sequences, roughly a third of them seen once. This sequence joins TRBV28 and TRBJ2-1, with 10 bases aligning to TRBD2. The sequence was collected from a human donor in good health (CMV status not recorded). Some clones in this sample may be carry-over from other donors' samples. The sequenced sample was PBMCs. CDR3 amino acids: CASSARTSGVKFF. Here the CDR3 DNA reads TGTGCCAGCAGTGCCCGGACTAGCGGAGTTAAGTTCTTC. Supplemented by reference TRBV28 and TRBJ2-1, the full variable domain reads DVKVTQSSRYLVKRTGEKVFLECVQDMDHENMFWYRQDPGLGLRLIYFSYDVKMKEKGDIPEGYSVSREKKERFSLILESASTNQTSMYLCASSARTSGVKFFGPGTRLTVL.